A single sample is the source of the 27 T cell receptor beta chains below, sequenced in a study of blood T cell repertoires in COVID-19. Generated by immunoSEQ multiplex PCR, the TCRdb table keeps only in-frame clones and is missing some. The table records about 58,000 clones, around 85% of them present only once. The sequenced sample was peripheral blood. These receptors were collected from a man aged 35 to 55 with active COVID-19.

This clone was observed a few times. This chain joins TRBV19 and TRBJ2-1, with D perhaps matching TRBD1 (5 bases). CDR3 length: 12 amino acids. Per the germline V gene, CDR1 is LNHDA and CDR2 is SQIVND (reference sequence). V was cut by 5 bases and J by 8 bases, with 10 bases left in between. This CDR3 reads CASSLREDEQFF. As DNA, the CDR3 is TGTGCCAGTAGTCTCAGGGAAGATGAGCAGTTCTTC.

This chain links TRBV19 with TRBJ2-7; TRBD2 matches 8 bases. J gave up 2 bases and V 4 bases, and 16 bases lay outside the gene matches. The CDR3 length is 18 residues. Germline loops: CDR1 LNHDA, CDR2 SQIVND (reference sequence). In DNA, the CDR3 is TGTGCCAGTAGTACCCTCCTTCCTAATAGCGGGACAACCTACGAGCAGTACTTC. Translating gives CASSTLLPNSGTTYEQYF.

The J gene is TRBJ1-5, the V gene TRBV7-9; tentative D call: TRBD1 (5 bases). V lost 5 bases to trimming and J lost 9 bases, with 23 bases between them. The CDR3 has 16 residues. Germline-derived CDR1 and CDR2 are SEHNR and FQNEAQ (reference sequence). The CDR3 nucleotides read TGTGCCAGCAGCCAATCATCGGGTGGGGGGAATATGCCCCAGCATTTT. Its protein is CASSQSSGGGNMPQHF.

V and J are TRBV5-4 and TRBJ2-7, with TRBD1 identical over 11 bases. The CDR3 is 16 residues long. Germline lookup yields CDR1 SGHNT and CDR2 YYREEE (reference sequence). Trimming took 9 bases from V and 2 from J; bases not matched to a gene: 13. The CDR3 reads CATATMQGQGAYEQYF. CDR3 coding DNA: TGTGCCACCGCCACCATGCAGGGACAGGGGGCCTACGAGCAGTACTTC.

The chain has TRBV3-1 (or the pseudogene TRBV3-2) and TRBJ2-6; 7 positions match TRBD1. Germline lookup yields CDR1 LGHDT and CDR2 YNNKEL (reference sequence). After removal of 4 bases from V and 2 bases from J, the junction contained 2 bases not matched to a gene. The CDR3 loop spans 15 amino acids. CDR3 coding DNA: TGTGCCAGCAGCCCTGACAGGGCTGGGGCCAACGTCCTGACTTTC. It is translated as CASSPDRAGANVLTF.

As concerns this clone: The junction departs from the called germline gene at one end, perhaps through a read error. The gene calls are TRBV7-7 and TRBJ2-3, with D possibly TRBD1 on 6 matching bases. This CDR3 is built from 14 residues. Germline-derived CDR1 and CDR2 are SSHAT and FNYEAQ (reference sequence). CDR3 sequence: CASSLGQFTDTQYF. DNA of the CDR3: TGTGCCAGCAGTTTAGGACAGTTCACAGATACGCAGTATTTT.

Regarding this clone: It is unclear where the CDR3 begins or ends on the DNA, so no DNA is shown, and the CDR3 is as TCRdb lists it. The chain employs TRBV6-6 and TRBJ2-7; TRBD1 is the table's D call, not checked against the DNA. CDR1 and CDR2 (germline): MNHNY, SVGAGI (reference sequence). The CDR3 is 15 residues long, ends included. CDR3 loop: CASSSSTGGDYEQYF.

This sequence joins TRBV3-1 (or the pseudogene TRBV3-2) and TRBJ2-3; possible D gene TRBD2, 6 bases. V was pared by 0 bases and J by 6 bases, with 16 bases between. The germline V gene encodes CDR1 LGHDT and CDR2 YNNKEL (reference sequence). The CDR3 consists of 16 residues. The CDR3 bases are TGTGCCAGCAGCCAAGATGGACGGGAGTGGTTGGATACGCAGTATTTT. It codes for CASSQDGREWLDTQYF.

This clone has just one count. The chain recombines TRBV7-9 with TRBJ2-1; D is unresolved. The CDR3 has 12 amino acids. V gave up 5 bases and J gave up 4 bases, with 6 bases separating them. The germline gives CDR1 SEHNR, CDR2 FQNEAQ (reference sequence). CDR3: CASSPSYNEQFF. The CDR3 nucleotides are TGTGCCAGCAGCCCTTCGTACAATGAGCAGTTCTTC. The variable domain in full, with the rest retrieved from reference TRBV7-9 and TRBJ2-1, is DTGVSQNPRHKITKRGQNVTFRCDPISEHNRLYWYRQTLGQGPEFLTYFQNEAQLEKSRLLSDRFSAERPKGSFSTLEIQRTEQGDSAMYLCASSPSYNEQFFGPGTRLTVL.

The gene calls are TRBV18 and TRBJ1-1, with 8 nucleotides matching TRBD1. The CDR3 is made up of 14 amino acids. Trimming at V came to 3 bases and at J to 2 bases, leaving 2 bases not matched to a gene. The germline V gene has CDR1 KGHSH and CDR2 LQKENI. The CDR3 is CASSPGTGNTEAFF. In DNA form, the CDR3 reads TGTGCCAGCTCACCCGGGACAGGAAACACTGAAGCTTTCTTT.

This clone was recorded only once. The CDR3 is CASSISDRGFPYEQYF. In DNA form, the CDR3 reads TGTGCCAGTAGTATCTCGGACAGGGGGTTTCCCTACGAGCAGTACTTC. This chain connects TRBV19 to TRBJ2-7; 10 bases are shared with TRBD1. CDR3 size: 16 residues. Germline V gene data show CDR1 as LNHDA and CDR2 as SQIVND (reference sequence). The V segment lost 3 bases and the J segment 2 bases; nucleotides outside the gene matches: 7.

This chain uses TRBV6-5 with TRBJ2-7; D unclear. Germline CDR1 reads MNHEY; CDR2 reads SVGAGI. The CDR3 extends over 11 amino acids. With 11 bases removed from V and 3 bases from J, the gap between germline ends came to 11 bases. In nucleotides, the CDR3 is TGTGCCGGGCAACAAGGCTACGAGCAGTACTTC. Its protein is CAGQQGYEQYF.

The chain carries TRBV10-3 and TRBJ1-3, with D hard to call. The CDR3 is made up of 12 amino acids. V shed 10 bases and J shed 5 bases, with 12 bases lying between them. Germline V gene lookup returns CDR1 ENHRY and CDR2 SYGVKD. The CDR3 loop reads CATFDTRNTIYF. CDR3 nucleotides: TGTGCCACCTTCGACACCAGAAACACCATATATTTT.

This clone showed up just once. The V gene is TRBV13, the J gene TRBJ2-5; 7 bases are a match to TRBD1. J lost 0 bases, V lost 5 bases, and 3 bases had no gene match. The CDR3 is 14 amino acids. Germline loops: CDR1 PRHDT, CDR2 FYEKMQ (reference sequence). The DNA for the CDR3 is TGTGCCAGCAGCCAGACAGGGTACCAAGAGACCCAGTACTTC. It codes for CASSQTGYQETQYF.

This rearrangement joins TRBV29-1 to TRBJ2-1; TRBD2 is a possible D gene (5 bases). Trimming removed 2 bases from V and 5 bases from J, with 13 bases in between. CDR1 and CDR2 from the germline V gene are SQVTM and ANQGSEA. The CDR3 is 14 amino acids. The CDR3 protein is CSVEPGSRDNEQFF. For the CDR3, the DNA is TGCAGCGTTGAACCGGGGAGTAGGGACAATGAGCAGTTCTTC.

This chain uses TRBV5-1 with TRBJ1-2, with no clear D. This CDR3 spans 14 amino acids. CDR1 and CDR2 (germline): SGHRS, YFSETQ. V lost 4 bases and J 0 bases, leaving 10 bases between the germline ends. In DNA, the CDR3 is TGCGCCAGCAGCACTGAGCCCCCTAACTATGGCTACACCTTC. Its translation: CASSTEPPNYGYTF.

This clone occurred a few times. This rearrangement joins TRBV7-9 to TRBJ2-2, with 10 bases lining up with TRBD2. The V gene's germline CDR1 is SEHNR and CDR2 FQNEAQ (reference sequence). V lost 6 bases and J lost 4; bases outside the gene matches: 8. The CDR3 length is 16 residues. Here the CDR3 DNA reads TGTGCCAGCAGGCCTCTAGCGGGAGCACGCACCGGGGAGCTGTTTTTT. Protein: CASRPLAGARTGELFF.

This clone was seen only a few times. The CDR3 nucleotides are TGCGCCAGCAGCTTGATTAGCGGGGGGAATCCCTACGAGCAGTACTTC. This gives the protein CASSLISGGNPYEQYF. This rearrangement joins TRBV5-1 to TRBJ2-7, with TRBD2 matching 10 bases. Germline V gene sequence: CDR1 SGHRS, CDR2 YFSETQ. The V and J ends lost 1 base and 2 bases, in that order; junction bases with no gene match: 6. The CDR3 spans 16 residues.

V usage is TRBV5-1 and J usage is TRBJ1-2; no definite D call. This CDR3 is built from 15 residues. The germline gives CDR1 SGHRS, CDR2 YFSETQ. With 3 bases removed from V and 4 bases from J, the gap between germline ends came to 16 bases. The CDR3 is CASSSSPVRGYGYTF. For the CDR3, the DNA is TGCGCCAGCAGCTCGAGCCCTGTCCGAGGCTATGGCTACACCTTC.

The V call is TRBV27, the J call TRBJ2-7, with 7 bases lining up with TRBD2. V lost 3 bases to trimming and J lost 2 bases; unmatched junction nucleotides: 4. The CDR3 runs to 14 residues. Germline lookup yields CDR1 MNHEY and CDR2 SMNVEV (reference sequence). In DNA, the CDR3 is TGTGCCAGCAGTTTTGGGGAGGGCCCCTACGAGCAGTACTTC. This encodes CASSFGEGPYEQYF.

J is TRBJ1-1 and V is TRBV2; no clear D gene. Germline V gene sequence: CDR1 SNHLY, CDR2 FYNNEI. V lost 5 bases and J 4 bases, leaving 11 bases between the germline ends. The CDR3 spans 13 residues. The CDR3 spells CASSPTRFTEAFF. CDR3 nucleotides: TGTGCCAGCAGTCCCACTAGGTTCACTGAAGCTTTCTTT. The full variable domain, in which reference TRBV2 and TRBJ1-1 provide the parts outside the CDR3, is EPEVTQTPSHQVTQMGQEVILRCVPISNHLYFYWYRQILGQKVEFLVSFYNNEISEKSEIFDDQFSVERPDGSNFTLKIRSTKLEDSAMYFCASSPTRFTEAFFGQGTRLTVV.

The V call is TRBV27, the J call TRBJ1-2; TRBD1 aligns across 11 bases. After removal of 5 bases from V and 4 bases from J, the junction contained 6 bases not matched to a gene. Germline V gives CDR1 MNHEY, CDR2 SMNVEV (reference sequence). This CDR3 has 15 residues. In DNA, the CDR3 is TGTGCCAGCAGTCCCGGACAGGGGGCGGCCTATGGCTACACCTTC. It specifies CASSPGQGAAYGYTF.

The chain is built from TRBV24-1 and TRBJ2-7; TRBD1 matches 9 bases. The J segment lost 5 bases and the V segment lost 4 bases, leaving 8 bases of the junction unmatched. From germline, CDR1 is KGHDR and CDR2 SFDVKD. This CDR3 has 15 amino acids. The CDR3 DNA sequence: TGTGCCACCAGTGAAGGGACAGGGATCCCTGACGAGCAGTACTTC. Its protein is CATSEGTGIPDEQYF.

The CDR3 is CASSPSHGRPETNYGYTF. The CDR3 nucleotides are TGTGCCAGCAGCCCTTCTCATGGCCGCCCGGAGACTAACTATGGCTACACCTTC. The chain is built from TRBV11-3 and TRBJ1-2; D is ambiguous. CDR1 SGHNT and CDR2 YENEEA come from the germline V gene. V lost 5 bases to trimming and J lost 0 bases, with 22 bases between them. The CDR3 is made up of 18 amino acids.

The chain links TRBV6-1 to TRBJ2-1, with TRBD1 identical over 8 bases. CDR3 length equals 16 residues. Looked up from germline, CDR1 is MNHNS and CDR2 is SASEGT. V trimming: 3 bases; J trimming: 0 bases; junction bases outside the gene matches: 4. The CDR3 here is CASSDQGAYSYNEQFF. The CDR3 DNA follows: TGTGCCAGCAGTGACCAGGGGGCGTACTCCTACAATGAGCAGTTCTTC.

The rearrangement uses TRBV6-5 and TRBJ2-7; D is perhaps TRBD2 (5 bases). Germline CDR1 is MNHEY and CDR2 is SVGAGI. The CDR3 runs to 14 residues. With 5 bases removed from V and 3 bases from J, the gap between germline ends came to 14 bases. The CDR3 protein is CASSPSLGGYEQYF. The CDR3 nucleotides are TGTGCCAGCAGTCCCTCCCTCGGAGGCTACGAGCAGTACTTC.

The chain joins TRBV4-2 to TRBJ1-5, with D unclear. There are 15 residues in the CDR3. CDR1 and CDR2 (germline): LGHNA, YNFKEQ. V was pared by 0 bases and J by 4 bases, with 10 bases between. The CDR3: CASSQEGGGNQPQHF. In nucleotides, the CDR3 is TGTGCCAGCAGCCAAGAGGGCGGAGGGAATCAGCCCCAGCATTTT.